Shown below are 28 T cell receptor beta chains from a single sample sequenced in a study of T-cell reconstitution after alpha-beta-depleted transplantation in children. Unique molecular identifiers were incorporated into the prepared TCRbeta library. Via MiXCR, TCRdb re-called the PCR reads, giving one row per CDR3 protein. This table holds 450,000 to 600,000 distinct CDR3 sequences, approximately 32% found once. Sample: PBMCs from the stem cell graft donor, taken from the stem cell graft. These receptors were taken from a human donor who donated a stem cell graft to a child with aplastic anemia.

In its sample, this clonotype was seen a few times. The rearrangement links TRBV18 to TRBJ1-4; TRBD1 is a possible D gene (6 bases). Per the germline V gene, CDR1 is KGHSH and CDR2 is LQKENI. CDR3 size: 13 residues. Trimming left V 4 bases short and J 8 bases short, with 11 bases between. CDR3 DNA: TGTGCCAGCTCACAAAGGACAGACGAAAAACTGTTTTTT. This encodes CASSQRTDEKLFF.

This clonotype occurred once. CDR3 sequence (DNA): TGCAGCGTTGATGACCCCCATCAGGGGTGGTATGGCTACACCTTC. Protein: CSVDDPHQGWYGYTF. The J gene is TRBJ1-2, the V gene TRBV29-1; D is perhaps TRBD1 (6 bases). V was trimmed by 3 bases and J by 5 bases, leaving 19 bases between them. Per germline, CDR1 SQVTM and CDR2 ANQGSEA. The CDR3 length is 15 residues. Full variable domain (remainder filled in from reference TRBV29-1 and TRBJ1-2): SAVISQKPSRDICQRGTSLTIQCQVDSQVTMMFWYRQQPGQSLTLIATANQGSEATYESGFVIDKFPISRPNLTFSTLTVSNMSPEDSSIYLCSVDDPHQGWYGYTFGSGTRLTVV.

The gene calls are TRBV28 and TRBJ2-1, with TRBD1 matching over 8 bases. Trimming took 6 bases from V and 4 from J; bases not matched to a gene: 8. This CDR3 contains 15 residues. Germline V CDR1 and CDR2: MDHEN, SYDVKM. CDR3: CASSSSDRVYNEQFF. CDR3 in DNA: TGTGCCAGCAGCTCTTCGGACAGGGTATACAATGAGCAGTTCTTC.

This clonotype showed up just a few times. The chain uses TRBV16 and TRBJ2-1, with D maybe TRBD2 (6 bases). Per the germline V gene, CDR1 is KGHSY and CDR2 is FQNENV. Trimming took off 0 bases at V and 8 bases at J, with 26 bases between the two ends. The length of the CDR3 is 19 residues. The DNA for the CDR3 is TGTGCCAGCAGCCAATCGACGGGCGGCGGCACTAGCTTTATCGATGAGCAGTTCTTC. This sequence encodes CASSQSTGGGTSFIDEQFF.

This chain links TRBV7-3 with TRBJ2-1, with 9 bases aligning to TRBD2. Germline trimming cut 3 bases from V and 4 bases from J; bases unmatched to any gene: 13. The CDR3 spans 18 residues. Germline values: CDR1 SGHTA, CDR2 FQGTGA. The CDR3 coding sequence is TGTGCCAGCAGCTTCTTAGGGCCCTCTAGCGGGACGTACAATGAGCAGTTCTTC. Translating gives CASSFLGPSSGTYNEQFF. Using reference TRBV7-3 and TRBJ2-1 for the parts outside the CDR3, the full variable domain is GAGVSQTPSNKVTEKGKYVELRCDPISGHTALYWYRQSLGQGPEFLIYFQGTGAADDSGLPNDRFFAVRPEGSVSTLKIQRTERGDSAVYLCASSFLGPSSGTYNEQFFGPGTRLTVL.

This clonotype was detected only a few times. The rearrangement uses TRBV5-6 and TRBJ2-7; weak D call: TRBD2 (5 bases). The V end was cut by 0 bases, the J end by 2 bases, with 9 bases between. In germline, CDR1 is SGHDT, CDR2 YYEEEE. The CDR3 runs to 14 residues. CDR3 in DNA: TGTGCCAGCAGCTTGGGAGGGTCAGCCTACGAGCAGTACGTC. Translation: CASSLGGSAYEQYV.

The V and J genes are TRBV11-2 and TRBJ2-5, with TRBD2 identical over 15 bases. V shed 4 bases, J shed 5 bases, and the junction held 11 bases outside the gene matches. CDR1 and CDR2 (germline): SGHAT, FQNNGV. This CDR3 is 18 amino acids long. CDR3 bases: TGTGCCAGCAGCTCCGGCGGACTAGCGGGAGGGCGTAGTGAGACCCAGTACTTC. This sequence encodes CASSSGGLAGGRSETQYF.

The chain uses TRBV12-3 or TRBV12-4 and TRBJ2-7; tentatively, D is TRBD2 (5 bases). V gave up 5 bases and J gave up 6 bases, with 14 bases separating them. The CDR3 runs to 13 residues. The CDR3 sequence is CASSPRTDLEQYF. DNA of the CDR3: TGTGCCAGCAGTCCGCGGACTGACCTCGAGCAGTACTTC.

The chain uses TRBV30 and TRBJ2-6; D gene uncertain. This CDR3 has 15 amino acids. Deletions cut 1 base from V and 0 bases from J, with 7 bases between. Per germline, CDR1 GTSNPN and CDR2 SVGIG (reference sequence). CDR3 residues: CAWSADRSGANVLTF. Here the CDR3 DNA reads TGTGCCTGGAGTGCGGACCGCTCTGGGGCCAACGTCCTGACTTTC.

In its sample, this clonotype was seen a few times. The CDR3, as DNA: TGCAGTGCTAAAGGGGGGAACACTGAAGCTTTCTTT. Its protein product is CSAKGGNTEAFF. V gene TRBV20-1 combines with J gene TRBJ1-1; D is perhaps TRBD1 (6 bases). The germline V and J ends were trimmed by 4 bases and 1 base, with 7 bases remaining between them. Germline lookup yields CDR1 DFQATT and CDR2 SNEGSKA (reference sequence). The CDR3 runs 12 residues.

The chain couples TRBV29-1 to TRBJ2-6; D is uncertain. The germline CDR1 and CDR2 sequences are SQVTM and ANQGSEA. The CDR3 sequence is 14 residues long. Trimming left V 5 bases short and J 0 bases short, with 8 bases between. The CDR3 sequence is CSVMFNSGANVLTF. The CDR3 coding sequence is TGCAGCGTTATGTTCAACTCTGGGGCCAACGTCCTGACTTTC.

This clonotype was found a few times. V gene TRBV6-1 combines with J gene TRBJ1-1, with D hard to call. Deletions cut 1 base from V and 4 bases from J, with 10 bases between. Germline CDR1 reads MNHNS; CDR2 reads SASEGT. The CDR3 runs to 14 residues. The DNA for the CDR3 is TGTGCCAGCAGTGAAGGGTGGGTTGCCACTGAAGCTTTCTTT. Translated: CASSEGWVATEAFF.

This sequence joins TRBV27 and TRBJ1-5; D not certain. This CDR3 is 17 amino acids long. V lost 5 bases and J 1 base, leaving 18 bases between the germline ends. From germline, CDR1 is MNHEY and CDR2 SMNVEV (reference sequence). For the CDR3, the DNA is TGTGCCAGCAGTCTACACAATACCCTGGGGAGCAATCAGCCCCAGCATTTT. This sequence encodes CASSLHNTLGSNQPQHF.

This clonotype was seen more than once but under ten times. This chain joins TRBV19 and TRBJ1-1; TRBD1 aligns across 7 bases. V lost 6 bases to trimming and J lost 6 bases; unmatched junction nucleotides: 7. Germline CDR1 and CDR2: LNHDA and SQIVND (reference sequence). The CDR3 covers 13 residues. The CDR3 DNA is TGTGCCAGTAGGGAAGACAGGGTGGCTGAAGCTTTCTTT. Protein product: CASREDRVAEAFF.

This clonotype appeared a few times. This chain connects TRBV30 to TRBJ2-7; D gene uncertain. This CDR3 has 13 residues. Germline V lookup: CDR1 GTSNPN, CDR2 SVGIG (reference sequence). Trimming took off 2 bases at V and 1 base at J, with 9 bases between the two ends. The CDR3 reads CAWSRASSYEQYV. In DNA, the CDR3 is TGTGCCTGGAGTAGGGCGTCGTCCTACGAGCAGTACGTC.

The V call is TRBV5-1, the J call TRBJ1-3, with 7 bases that match TRBD1. The germline CDR1 and CDR2 sequences are SGHRS and YFSETQ. V lost 4 bases, J lost 3 bases, and 10 bases stayed unmatched. The CDR3 sequence is 16 residues long. CDR3 region: CASSPMTGLRGNTIYF. CDR3 sequence (DNA): TGCGCCAGCAGCCCGATGACAGGGCTACGTGGAAACACCATATATTTT.

This clonotype was observed a handful of times. The V gene is TRBV6-5, the J gene TRBJ2-1; 7 nucleotides line up with TRBD2. The length of the CDR3 is 15 residues. CDR1 and CDR2 from the germline V gene are MNHEY and SVGAGI. V shed 2 bases and J 7 bases; nucleotides not matched to a gene: 8. DNA of the CDR3: TGTGCCAGCAGTTACCTCGGACTAGGGTCTAATGAGCAGTTCTTC. Amino acids: CASSYLGLGSNEQFF.

This chain joins TRBV5-6 and TRBJ2-1; TRBD1 or TRBD2 may be the D gene (5 bases each). Germline loops: CDR1 SGHDT, CDR2 YYEEEE. Trimming removed 0 bases from V and 6 bases from J, with 19 bases in between. The CDR3 sequence is 17 residues long. CDR3 loop: CASSLGQKTTTTNEQFF. CDR3 DNA: TGTGCCAGCAGCTTGGGACAGAAGACTACCACGACCAATGAGCAGTTCTTC.

This clonotype was counted a few times. J is TRBJ2-1 and V is TRBV20-1; 9 positions match TRBD2. The CDR3 contains 19 residues. V gave up 0 bases and J gave up 10 bases; unmatched junction bases: 22. Germline-derived CDR1 and CDR2 are DFQATT and SNEGSKA (reference sequence). The CDR3 spells CSARDKASGKRNVWDEQFF. The CDR3 nucleotides read TGCAGTGCTAGAGATAAAGCTAGCGGGAAACGGAATGTGTGGGACGAGCAGTTCTTC.

The V and J genes are TRBV6-2 or TRBV6-3 and TRBJ2-7, with 11 bases fitting TRBD2. Germline V gene sequence: CDR1 MNHEY, CDR2 SVGEGT. Trimming at V came to 0 bases and at J to 7 bases, leaving 20 bases not matched to a gene. The CDR3 totals 20 residues. The CDR3 DNA follows: TGTGCCAGCAGTTACTCGAGGGCACCGTTACTAGCGGGAGAATCTTGGGAGCAGTACTTC. The encoded protein is CASSYSRAPLLAGESWEQYF.

V and J are TRBV6-6 and TRBJ1-5; weak D call: TRBD1 (5 bases). The CDR3 totals 13 residues. CDR1 is MNHNY and CDR2 is SVGAGI in the germline V gene (reference sequence). Trimming took 4 bases from V and 5 from J, leaving 9 bases between them. The DNA of the CDR3 is TGTGCCAGCAGTTCCCGGGGGGATCAGCCCCAGCATTTT. It encodes CASSSRGDQPQHF.

The sample holds a few counts of this clonotype. The rearrangement uses TRBV4-3 and TRBJ2-7; 7 bases align to TRBD1. Germline V gene lookup returns CDR1 LGHNA and CDR2 YSLEER. V shed 0 bases and J 5 bases; nucleotides not matched to a gene: 10. The CDR3 is 16 residues long. CDR3 DNA sequence: TGCGCCAGCAGCCAAGACCAGGGACAGCCCCAGGACGAGCAGTACTTC. It translates to CASSQDQGQPQDEQYF.

This clonotype was recorded a few times. V and J are TRBV10-3 and TRBJ2-1; 7 bases agree with TRBD2. This CDR3 is built from 15 residues. Germline-derived CDR1 and CDR2 are ENHRY and SYGVKD. J lost 5 bases, V lost 2 bases, and 6 bases had no gene match. DNA for the CDR3: TGTGCCATCAGTGAGAGAGCGGGGTCAGACAATGAGCAGTTCTTC. Protein: CAISERAGSDNEQFF.

This clonotype was observed a few times. DNA for the CDR3: TGTGCCAGCTCGCCGGGACACCTGACTGAAGCTTTCTTT. Residues: CASSPGHLTEAFF. The gene calls are TRBV18 and TRBJ1-1; D might be TRBD1 (6 bases). The CDR3 extends over 13 amino acids. The germline gives CDR1 KGHSH, CDR2 LQKENI. Trimming stripped 6 bases from V and 5 bases from J, with 13 bases between. Variable domain in full (rest from reference TRBV18 and TRBJ1-1): NAGVMQNPRHLVRRRGQEARLRCSPMKGHSHVYWYRQLPEEGLKFMVYLQKENIIDESGMPKERFSAEFPKEGPSILRIQQVVRGDSAAYFCASSPGHLTEAFFGQGTRLTVV.

This clonotype was recorded a few times. The V gene is TRBV5-1, the J gene TRBJ1-1, with a weak D call TRBD1 (5 bases). Per germline, CDR1 SGHRS and CDR2 YFSETQ. The CDR3 extends over 14 amino acids. The V and J ends lost 2 bases and 4 bases respectively, with 12 bases between them. The DNA of the CDR3 is TGCGCCAGCAGCTTTGTCGATCAGGGCACTGAAGCTTTCTTT. Translating gives CASSFVDQGTEAFF.

The chain joins TRBV12-3 or TRBV12-4 to TRBJ1-1; perhaps TRBD1 as D (6 bases). The CDR3 covers 14 residues. V gave up 1 base and J gave up 4 bases, with 10 bases separating them. CDR3 in DNA: TGTGCCAGCAGTTTAGGGGGGCCGGCCACTGAAGCTTTCTTT. This gives the protein CASSLGGPATEAFF.

The chain recombines TRBV14 with TRBJ2-5; D not resolved. This CDR3 comprises 15 residues. Trimming stripped 0 bases from V and 1 base from J, with 9 bases between. Germline assignment: CDR1 SGHDN and CDR2 FVKESK. The CDR3 sequence: CASSQEQISQETQYF. The CDR3 DNA follows: TGTGCCAGCAGCCAAGAACAGATAAGCCAAGAGACCCAGTACTTC.

The rearrangement joins TRBV7-2 to TRBJ2-3; unclear D gene. The CDR3 consists of 12 residues. Germline values: CDR1 SGHTA, CDR2 FQGNSA. V lost 2 bases and J 7 bases, leaving 7 bases between the germline ends. The CDR3 protein is CASSLSDHTQYF. In nucleotides, the CDR3 is TGTGCCAGCAGCTTAAGTGACCATACGCAGTATTTT.